Shown below are 4 T cell receptor beta chains from a single sample sequenced in a study of shared clonotypes between healthy human individuals. CD45RO negativity and positive selection for CCR7 defined naive CD8 cells, a population that excluded terminally differentiated effector memory CD45RA+ cells. Data came from immunoSEQ multiplex PCR; TCRdb stores just in-frame clones and leaves some out. This table has roughly 2.1 million clones, about 93% appearing once. The specimen was naive CD8+ T cells from PBMCs. The source of these receptors is a young man in good health. Some clones in this sample may be carry-over from other donors' samples.

This clone showed up just once. The sample has other DNA sequences that encode this CDR3 too. This rearrangement joins TRBV19 to TRBJ2-7, with D perhaps TRBD1 (5 bases). CDR3 length equals 13 residues. Germline-derived CDR1 and CDR2 are LNHDA and SQIVND (reference sequence). Trimming took off 6 bases at V and 1 base at J, with 10 bases between the two ends. CDR3 amino acids: CASRQGGSYEQYF. CDR3 coding DNA: TGTGCCAGTAGGCAGGGCGGATCCTACGAGCAGTACTTC.

The V gene is TRBV7-9, the J gene TRBJ2-4; the match to TRBD1 covers 7 bases. CDR1 and CDR2 (germline): SEHNR, FQNEAQ (reference sequence). J lost 15 bases, V lost 5 bases, and 25 bases had no gene match. This CDR3 is 17 amino acids long. CDR3 in amino acids: CASSGVHFGQVQRNLYF. For the CDR3, the DNA is TGTGCCAGCAGCGGAGTCCATTTTGGACAGGTTCAGCGGAATTTGTACTTC. The whole variable domain, remainder taken from reference TRBV7-9 and TRBJ2-4, is DTGVSQNPRHKITKRGQNVTFRCDPISEHNRLYWYRQTLGQGPEFLTYFQNEAQLEKSRLLSDRFSAERPKGSFSTLEIQRTEQGDSAMYLCASSGVHFGQVQRNLYFGAGTRLSVL.

CDR3 loop: CASSQDDRRGYRDNEQFF. The CDR3 bases are TGCGCCAGCAGCCAAGATGATCGGCGAGGCTACCGAGACAATGAGCAGTTCTTC. V usage is TRBV4-3 and J usage is TRBJ2-1; no definite D call. This CDR3 contains 18 residues. The V end lost 0 bases, the J end lost 5 bases, and 20 bases lay between the germline ends. CDR1 LGHNA and CDR2 YSLEER come from the germline V gene.

The chain employs TRBV7-3 and TRBJ2-1; 10 bases are shared with TRBD2. V gave up 5 bases and J gave up 2 bases; unmatched junction bases: 3. Germline lookup yields CDR1 SGHTA and CDR2 FQGTGA. This CDR3 is 15 amino acids long. The CDR3 reads CASSPLAGPYNEQFF. DNA of the CDR3: TGTGCCAGCAGCCCACTAGCGGGACCCTACAATGAGCAGTTCTTC.